This T cell receptor (beta chain) was sequenced in a study of OX40 agonist ivuxolimab in advanced cancers. Study in general: The dose-escalation group included hepatocellular carcinoma, melanoma, renal cell carcinoma and head and neck cancer.

The table came from immunoSEQ multiplex PCR; TCRdb's copy has only in-frame clones and leaves some out. The sample consists of roughly 8,000 clones, around 89% of them appearing once. Trimming cost V 4 bases and J 3 bases, with 9 bases left between them. The CDR3 has 13 amino acids. CDR1 is SEHNR and CDR2 is FQNEAQ in the germline V gene (reference sequence). The sequence was collected from an adult with an advanced solid tumor such as melanoma, head and neck, liver or kidney cancer. The source was CD4+ or CD8+ T cells sorted from blood, collected in a trial of the OX40 agonist ivuxolimab. This chain joins TRBV7-9 and TRBJ1-1, with D hard to call. CDR3 amino acids: CASSSQVDTEAFF. In nucleotides, the CDR3 is TGTGCCAGCAGCTCCCAGGTAGACACTGAAGCTTTCTTT. Based on the CDR3 plus reference TRBV7-9 and TRBJ1-1, the full variable domain is DTGVSQNPRHKITKRGQNVTFRCDPISEHNRLYWYRQTLGQGPEFLTYFQNEAQLEKSRLLSDRFSAERPKGSFSTLEIQRTEQGDSAMYLCASSSQVDTEAFFGQGTRLTVV.